Reported below is one T cell receptor beta chain. This record belongs to a study of T-cell memory formation after mild COVID-19. The overall study: Each donor largely had its own TCR clusters.

Each CDR3 protein is one row after TCRdb ran MiXCR on the 5' RACE reads. The sample has some 250,000 distinct CDR3 sequences, about 20% seen once; the top ten hold roughly 23%. Germline CDR1 and CDR2: LGHDT and YNNKEL (reference sequence). Between the trimmed V and J ends, which lost 5 bases and 5 bases, there was a span of 24 bases. The CDR3 is 17 amino acids. The rearrangement links TRBV3-1 to TRBJ1-2; D might be TRBD1 (6 bases). Material: PBMCs or a T cell subset sorted from them (not recorded which). This receptor was taken from a man aged 18-30 years who had mild COVID-19 (a few samples of this study predate the infection). Cell type and time point are not known. For the CDR3, the DNA is TGTGCCAGCAGCACATCCGGGGGGGACAAGTACCGATATGGCTACACCTTC. Translation gives CASSTSGGDKYRYGYTF.